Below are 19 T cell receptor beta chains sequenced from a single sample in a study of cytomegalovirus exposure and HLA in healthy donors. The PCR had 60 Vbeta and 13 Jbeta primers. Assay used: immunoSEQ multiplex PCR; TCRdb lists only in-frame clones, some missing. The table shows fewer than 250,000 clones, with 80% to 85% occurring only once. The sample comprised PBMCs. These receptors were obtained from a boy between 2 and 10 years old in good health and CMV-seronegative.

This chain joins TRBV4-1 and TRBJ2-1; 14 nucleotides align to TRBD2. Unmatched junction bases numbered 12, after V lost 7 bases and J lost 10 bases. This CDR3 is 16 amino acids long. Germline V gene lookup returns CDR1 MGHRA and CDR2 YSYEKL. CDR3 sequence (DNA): TGCGCCAGCAAACCCTTAGGGACTAGCGGGGGTCAGGAGCAGTTCTTC. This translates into CASKPLGTSGGQEQFF.

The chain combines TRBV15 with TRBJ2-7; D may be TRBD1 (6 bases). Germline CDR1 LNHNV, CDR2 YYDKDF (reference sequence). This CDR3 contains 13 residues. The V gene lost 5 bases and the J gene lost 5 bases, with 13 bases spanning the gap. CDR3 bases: TGTGCCACCAGCCCCGGACAGATCCACGAGCAGTACTTC. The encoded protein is CATSPGQIHEQYF.

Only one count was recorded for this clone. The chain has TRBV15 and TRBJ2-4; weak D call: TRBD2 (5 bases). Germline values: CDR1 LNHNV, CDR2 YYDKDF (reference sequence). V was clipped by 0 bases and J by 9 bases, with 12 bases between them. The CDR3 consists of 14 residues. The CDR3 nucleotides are TGTGCCACCAGCAGAGATAGATGGGCGGGCATTCAGTACTTC. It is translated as CATSRDRWAGIQYF.

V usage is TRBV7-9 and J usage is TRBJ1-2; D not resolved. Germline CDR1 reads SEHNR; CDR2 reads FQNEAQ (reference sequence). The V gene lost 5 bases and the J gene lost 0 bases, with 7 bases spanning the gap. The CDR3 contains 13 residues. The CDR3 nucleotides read TGTGCCAGCAGCCCGGTGGCTAACTATGGCTACACCTTC. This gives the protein CASSPVANYGYTF. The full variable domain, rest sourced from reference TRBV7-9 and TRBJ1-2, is DTGVSQNPRHKITKRGQNVTFRCDPISEHNRLYWYRQTLGQGPEFLTYFQNEAQLEKSRLLSDRFSAERPKGSFSTLEIQRTEQGDSAMYLCASSPVANYGYTFGSGTRLTVV.

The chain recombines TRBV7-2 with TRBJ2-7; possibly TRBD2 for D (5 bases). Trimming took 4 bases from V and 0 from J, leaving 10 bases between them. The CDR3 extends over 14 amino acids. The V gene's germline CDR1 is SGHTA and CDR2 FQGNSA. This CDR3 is CASSSIASSYEQYF. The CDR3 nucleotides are TGTGCCAGCAGCTCTATAGCGAGCTCCTACGAGCAGTACTTC. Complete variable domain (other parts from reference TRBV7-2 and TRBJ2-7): GAGVSQSPSNKVTEKGKDVELRCDPISGHTALYWYRQSLGQGLEFLIYFQGNSAPDKSGLPSDRFSAERTGGSVSTLTIQRTQQEDSAVYLCASSSIASSYEQYFGPGTRLTVT.

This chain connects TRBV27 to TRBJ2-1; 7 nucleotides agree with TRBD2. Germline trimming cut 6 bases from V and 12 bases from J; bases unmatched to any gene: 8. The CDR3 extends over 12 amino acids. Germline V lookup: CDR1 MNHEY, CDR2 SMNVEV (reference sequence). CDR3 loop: CASRQAGLSQFF. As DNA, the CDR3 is TGTGCCAGCAGACAAGCGGGACTCTCGCAGTTCTTC.

The CDR3 nucleotides read TGTGCCAGCAGCGAACGCCACGGCGGGACCTACGAGCAGTACTTC. Protein: CASSERHGGTYEQYF. The chain combines TRBV6-4 with TRBJ2-7, with a possible D match to TRBD2 (6 bases). Germline assignment: CDR1 MRHNA and CDR2 SNTAGT. The CDR3 spans 15 residues. V was shortened by 6 bases and J by 2 bases, with 17 bases between the two germline ends.

The CDR3 region has the DNA TGTGCCAGCTCCGGGAGAGCCTACGAGCAGTACTTC. As protein: CASSGRAYEQYF. This chain uses TRBV6-6 with TRBJ2-7, with D perhaps matching TRBD2 (6 bases). The CDR3 is 12 residues long. The germline gives CDR1 MNHNY, CDR2 SVGAGI (reference sequence). V was pared by 8 bases and J by 2 bases, with 10 bases between.

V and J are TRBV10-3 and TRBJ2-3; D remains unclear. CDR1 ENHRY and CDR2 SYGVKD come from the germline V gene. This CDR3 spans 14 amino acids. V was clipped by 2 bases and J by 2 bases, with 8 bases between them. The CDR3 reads CAISEGVNTDTQYF. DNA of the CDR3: TGTGCCATCAGTGAGGGAGTGAACACAGATACGCAGTATTTT.

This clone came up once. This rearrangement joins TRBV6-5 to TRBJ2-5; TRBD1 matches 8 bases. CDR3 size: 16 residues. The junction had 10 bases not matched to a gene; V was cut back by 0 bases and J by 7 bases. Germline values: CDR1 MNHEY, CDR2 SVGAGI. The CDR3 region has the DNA TGTGCCAGCAGTTACTCGACAGGGGCCTTTGGATGGACCCAGTACTTC. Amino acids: CASSYSTGAFGWTQYF.

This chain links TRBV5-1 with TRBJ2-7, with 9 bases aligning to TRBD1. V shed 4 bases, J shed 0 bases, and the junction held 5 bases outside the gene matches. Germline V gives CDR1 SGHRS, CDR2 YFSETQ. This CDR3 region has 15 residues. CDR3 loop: CASSPGQGSSYEQYF. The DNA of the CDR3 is TGCGCCAGCAGCCCGGGACAGGGTAGCTCCTACGAGCAGTACTTC.

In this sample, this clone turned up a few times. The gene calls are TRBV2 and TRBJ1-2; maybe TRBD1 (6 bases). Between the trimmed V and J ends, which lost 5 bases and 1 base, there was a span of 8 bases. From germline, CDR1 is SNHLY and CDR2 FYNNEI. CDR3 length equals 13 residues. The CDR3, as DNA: TGTGCCAGCAGTCCGGACAGTAACTATGGCTACACCTTC. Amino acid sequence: CASSPDSNYGYTF.

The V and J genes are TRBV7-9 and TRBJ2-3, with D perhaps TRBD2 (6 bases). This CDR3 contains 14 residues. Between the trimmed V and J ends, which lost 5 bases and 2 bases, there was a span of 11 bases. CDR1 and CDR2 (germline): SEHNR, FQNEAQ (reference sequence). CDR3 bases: TGTGCCAGCAGCCTGGCGGGGACCACAGATACGCAGTATTTT. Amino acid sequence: CASSLAGTTDTQYF.

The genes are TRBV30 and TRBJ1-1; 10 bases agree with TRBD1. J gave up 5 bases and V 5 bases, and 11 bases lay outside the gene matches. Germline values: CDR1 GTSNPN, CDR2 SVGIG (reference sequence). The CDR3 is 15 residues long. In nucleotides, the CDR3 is TGTGCCTGGGCTACGGACAGGGGGTCGTGGACTGAAGCTTTCTTT. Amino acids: CAWATDRGSWTEAFF.

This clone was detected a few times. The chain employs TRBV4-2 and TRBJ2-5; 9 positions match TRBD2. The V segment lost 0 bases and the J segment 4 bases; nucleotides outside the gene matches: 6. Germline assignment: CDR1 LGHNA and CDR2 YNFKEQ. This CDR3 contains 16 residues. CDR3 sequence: CASSQDWRGGRETQYF. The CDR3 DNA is TGTGCCAGCAGCCAAGATTGGCGGGGGGGCCGAGAGACCCAGTACTTC.

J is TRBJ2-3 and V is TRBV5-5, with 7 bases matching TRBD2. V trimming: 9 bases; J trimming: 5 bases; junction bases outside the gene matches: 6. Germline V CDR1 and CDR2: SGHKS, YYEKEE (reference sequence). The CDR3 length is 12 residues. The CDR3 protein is CATRGNKDTQYF. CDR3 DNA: TGTGCCACGCGGGGGAACAAAGATACGCAGTATTTT.

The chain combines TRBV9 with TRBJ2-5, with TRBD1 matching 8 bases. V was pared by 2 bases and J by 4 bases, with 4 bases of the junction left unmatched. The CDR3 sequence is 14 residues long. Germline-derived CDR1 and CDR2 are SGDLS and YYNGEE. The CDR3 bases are TGTGCCAGCAGCGTTGCGACAGGGGCAGAGACCCAGTACTTC. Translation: CASSVATGAETQYF.

CDR3 amino acids: CASSQELAGANEQFF. The CDR3 DNA is TGTGCCAGCAGCCAAGAACTAGCGGGAGCGAATGAGCAGTTCTTC. The V call is TRBV4-2, the J call TRBJ2-1; 11 nucleotides match TRBD2. The V and J ends lost 0 bases and 7 bases, in that order; junction bases with no gene match: 2. Germline CDR1 LGHNA, CDR2 YNFKEQ. The CDR3 is made up of 15 amino acids.

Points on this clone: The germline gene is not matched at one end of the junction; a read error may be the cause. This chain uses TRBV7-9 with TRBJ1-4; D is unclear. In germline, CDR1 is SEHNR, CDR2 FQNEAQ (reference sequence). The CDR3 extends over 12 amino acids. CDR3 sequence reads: CSSSFNREKLFF. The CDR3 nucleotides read TGTTCCAGCAGCTTTAATAGGGAGAAACTGTTTTTT.